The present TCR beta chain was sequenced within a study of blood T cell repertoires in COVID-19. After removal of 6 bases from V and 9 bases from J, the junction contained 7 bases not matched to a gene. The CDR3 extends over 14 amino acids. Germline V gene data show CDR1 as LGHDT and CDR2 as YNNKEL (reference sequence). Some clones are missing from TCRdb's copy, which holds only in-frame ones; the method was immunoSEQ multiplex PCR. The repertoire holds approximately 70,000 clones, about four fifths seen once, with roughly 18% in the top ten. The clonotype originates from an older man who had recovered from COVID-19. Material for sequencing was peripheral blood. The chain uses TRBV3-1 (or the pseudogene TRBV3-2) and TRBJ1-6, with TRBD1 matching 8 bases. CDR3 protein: CASSLTGQVSPLHF. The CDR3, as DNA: TGTGCCAGCAGTCTCACGGGACAGGTTTCACCCCTCCACTTT.